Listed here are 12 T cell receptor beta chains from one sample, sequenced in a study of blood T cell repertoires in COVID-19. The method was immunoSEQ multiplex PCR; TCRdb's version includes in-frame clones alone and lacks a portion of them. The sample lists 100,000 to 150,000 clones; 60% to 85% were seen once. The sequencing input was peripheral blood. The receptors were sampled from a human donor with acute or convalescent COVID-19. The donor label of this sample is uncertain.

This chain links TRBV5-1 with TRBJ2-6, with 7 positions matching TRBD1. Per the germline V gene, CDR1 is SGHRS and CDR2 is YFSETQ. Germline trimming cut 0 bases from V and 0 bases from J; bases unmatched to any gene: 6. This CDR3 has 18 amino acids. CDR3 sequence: CASSLATGVLSGANVLTF. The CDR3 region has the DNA TGCGCCAGCAGCTTGGCCACAGGGGTCCTCTCTGGGGCCAACGTCCTGACTTTC.

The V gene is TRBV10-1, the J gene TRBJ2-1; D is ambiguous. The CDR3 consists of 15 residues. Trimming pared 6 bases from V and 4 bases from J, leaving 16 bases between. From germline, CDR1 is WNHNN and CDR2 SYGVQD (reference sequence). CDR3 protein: CASRPLGALYNEQFF. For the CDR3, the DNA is TGCGCCAGCAGACCCCTAGGAGCCCTATACAATGAGCAGTTCTTC.

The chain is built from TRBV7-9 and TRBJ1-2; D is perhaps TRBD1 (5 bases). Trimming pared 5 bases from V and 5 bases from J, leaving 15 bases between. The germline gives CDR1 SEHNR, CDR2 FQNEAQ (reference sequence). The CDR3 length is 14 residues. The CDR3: CASSPDGAGYGYTF. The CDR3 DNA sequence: TGTGCCAGCAGCCCAGATGGGGCCGGGTATGGCTACACCTTC.

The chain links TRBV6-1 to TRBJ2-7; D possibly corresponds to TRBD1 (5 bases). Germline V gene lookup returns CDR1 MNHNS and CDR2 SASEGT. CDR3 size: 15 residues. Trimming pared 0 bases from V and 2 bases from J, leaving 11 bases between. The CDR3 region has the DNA TGTGCCAGCAGTGAAGCTTTGCAGGGCCCCTACGAGCAGTACGTC. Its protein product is CASSEALQGPYEQYV.

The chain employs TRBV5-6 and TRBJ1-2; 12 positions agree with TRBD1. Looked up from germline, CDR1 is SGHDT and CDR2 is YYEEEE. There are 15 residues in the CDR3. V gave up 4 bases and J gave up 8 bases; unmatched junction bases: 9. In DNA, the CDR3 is TGTGCCAGCAGCGTGGGACAGGGGGCTTTTGGGGGCTACACCTTC. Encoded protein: CASSVGQGAFGGYTF. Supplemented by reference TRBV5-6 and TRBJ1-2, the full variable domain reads DAGVTQSPTHLIKTRGQQVTLRCSPKSGHDTVSWYQQALGQGPQFIFQYYEEEERQRGNFPDRFSGHQFPNYSSELNVNALLLGDSALYLCASSVGQGAFGGYTFGSGTRLTVV.

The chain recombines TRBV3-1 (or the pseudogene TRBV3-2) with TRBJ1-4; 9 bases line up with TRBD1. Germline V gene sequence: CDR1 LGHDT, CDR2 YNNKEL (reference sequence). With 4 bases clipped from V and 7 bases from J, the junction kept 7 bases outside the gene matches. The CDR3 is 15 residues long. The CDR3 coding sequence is TGTGCCAGCAGCCGTTTAACAGGGGGCGGTGAAAAACTGTTTTTT. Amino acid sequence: CASSRLTGGGEKLFF.

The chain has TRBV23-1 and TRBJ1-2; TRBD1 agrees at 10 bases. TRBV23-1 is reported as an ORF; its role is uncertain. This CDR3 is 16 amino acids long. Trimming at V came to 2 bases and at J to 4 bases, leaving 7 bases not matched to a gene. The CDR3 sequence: CASSQTQTGGLYGYTF. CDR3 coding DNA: TGCGCCAGCAGTCAAACCCAGACAGGGGGCCTCTATGGCTACACCTTC.

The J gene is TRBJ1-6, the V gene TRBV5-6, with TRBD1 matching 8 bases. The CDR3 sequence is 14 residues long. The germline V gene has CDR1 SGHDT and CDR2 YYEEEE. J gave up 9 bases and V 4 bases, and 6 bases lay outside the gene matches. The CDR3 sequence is CASSLGQGGSPLHF. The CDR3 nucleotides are TGTGCCAGCAGCCTTGGACAGGGAGGTTCACCCCTCCACTTT.

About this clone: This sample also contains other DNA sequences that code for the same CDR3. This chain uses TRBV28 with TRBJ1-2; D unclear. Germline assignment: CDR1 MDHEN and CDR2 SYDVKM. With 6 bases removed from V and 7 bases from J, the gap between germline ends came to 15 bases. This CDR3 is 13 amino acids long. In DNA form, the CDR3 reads TGTGCCAGCAGCTTAGGAGGGCTTCGTGGCTACACCTTC. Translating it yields CASSLGGLRGYTF.

The CDR3 loop is CASSRRQGADRNTGELFF. The CDR3 bases are TGCGCCAGCAGCCGACGACAGGGGGCGGACCGTAACACCGGGGAGCTGTTTTTT. The chain recombines TRBV4-1 with TRBJ2-2, with 10 bases that match TRBD1. The CDR3 has 18 residues. V shed 4 bases and J 2 bases; nucleotides not matched to a gene: 10. Per germline, CDR1 MGHRA and CDR2 YSYEKL.

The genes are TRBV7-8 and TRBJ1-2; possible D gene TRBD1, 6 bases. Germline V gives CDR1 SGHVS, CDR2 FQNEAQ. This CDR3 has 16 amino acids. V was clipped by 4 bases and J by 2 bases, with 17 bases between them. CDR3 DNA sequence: TGTGCCAGCAGCTCGATCACGGGGGGCTTGAACTATGGCTACACCTTC. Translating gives CASSSITGGLNYGYTF. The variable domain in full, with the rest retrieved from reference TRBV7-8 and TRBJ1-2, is GAGVSQSPRYKVAKRGQDVALRCDPISGHVSLFWYQQALGQGPEFLTYFQNEAQLDKSGLPSDRFFAERPEGSVSTLKIQRTQQEDSAVYLCASSSITGGLNYGYTFGSGTRLTVV.

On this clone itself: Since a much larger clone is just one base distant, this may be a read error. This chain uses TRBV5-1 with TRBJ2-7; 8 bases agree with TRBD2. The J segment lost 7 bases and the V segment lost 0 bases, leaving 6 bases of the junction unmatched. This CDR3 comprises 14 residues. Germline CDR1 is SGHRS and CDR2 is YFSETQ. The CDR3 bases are TGCGCCAGCAGCTTGGCATCGGGGGGGCGGGAGCAGTACTTC. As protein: CASSLASGGREQYF.